This T cell receptor (beta chain) emerged from a study of PD-1 blockade in classical Hodgkin lymphoma. Whole-study findings and limits: Prior therapy or disease activity may underlie the repertoire differences, whose causes remain undefined. Newly diagnosed patients and complete responders had comparable diversity at baseline.

The repertoire was sequenced with immunoSEQ multiplex PCR; TCRdb's copy has only in-frame clones and lacks some. The sample shows 75,000 to 100,000 clones, under 95% of them seen only once. This CDR3 comprises 15 residues. CDR1 and CDR2 (germline): MDHEN, SYDVKM. The junction had 12 bases not matched to a gene; V was cut back by 4 bases and J by 6 bases. Time point noted: cycle 4 day 1 (C4D1), after about 6 weeks of nivolumab. Each patient relapsed following autologous stem cell transplantation, and prior brentuximab vedotin exposure differed. As concerns this clone: The antigen is undetermined.

The chain recombines TRBV28 with TRBJ2-7; 7 positions agree with TRBD1. Sequenced material: peripheral blood mononuclear cells (PBMCs), taken before the fourth cycle of nivolumab. This sequence originates from a human donor with classical Hodgkin lymphoma. The CDR3 DNA reads TGTGCCAGCAGTTACTTGGGTGGGGGACAGCGCGAGCAGTACTTC. Translation: CASSYLGGGQREQYF.